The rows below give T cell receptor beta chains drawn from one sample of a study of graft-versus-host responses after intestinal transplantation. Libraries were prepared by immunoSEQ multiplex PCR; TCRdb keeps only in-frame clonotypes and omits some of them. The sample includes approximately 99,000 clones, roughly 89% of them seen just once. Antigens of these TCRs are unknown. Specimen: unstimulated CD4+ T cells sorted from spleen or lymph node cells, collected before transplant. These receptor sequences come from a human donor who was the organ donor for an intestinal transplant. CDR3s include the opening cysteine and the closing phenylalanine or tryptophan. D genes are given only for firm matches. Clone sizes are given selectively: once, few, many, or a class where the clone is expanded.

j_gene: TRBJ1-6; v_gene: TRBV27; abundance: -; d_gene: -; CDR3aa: CASSLGSSYNSPLHF; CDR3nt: TGTGCCAGCAGTTTGGGCAGCTCCTATAATTCACCCCTCCACTTT
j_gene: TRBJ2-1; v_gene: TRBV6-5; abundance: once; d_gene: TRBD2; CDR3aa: CASSYGSLAGGREQFF; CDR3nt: TGTGCCAGCAGTTACGGTTCTCTAGCGGGGGGGCGGGAGCAGTTCTTC
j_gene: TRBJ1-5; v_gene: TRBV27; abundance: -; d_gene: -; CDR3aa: CASRQGSHNQPQHF; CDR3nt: TGTGCCAGCAGGCAGGGGTCGCACAATCAGCCCCAGCATTTT
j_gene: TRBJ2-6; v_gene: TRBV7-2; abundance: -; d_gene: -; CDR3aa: CASSFRGDSSSGANVLTF; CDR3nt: TGTGCCAGCAGCTTTAGGGGGGACAGTTCCTCTGGGGCCAACGTCCTGACTTTC
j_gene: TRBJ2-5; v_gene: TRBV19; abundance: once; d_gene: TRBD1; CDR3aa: CASSVRGQETQYF; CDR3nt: TGTGCCAGTAGTGTCAGGGGGCAAGAGACCCAGTACTTC
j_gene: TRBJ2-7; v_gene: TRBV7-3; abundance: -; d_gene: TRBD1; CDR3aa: CASPSDDRANSYEQYF; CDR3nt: TGTGCCAGCCCCTCCGACGACAGGGCGAACTCCTACGAGCAGTACTTC
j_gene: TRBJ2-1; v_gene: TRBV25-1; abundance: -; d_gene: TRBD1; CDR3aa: CASSESEGDRYNEQFF; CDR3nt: TGTGCCAGCAGTGAATCTGAGGGGGACAGATACAATGAGCAGTTCTTC
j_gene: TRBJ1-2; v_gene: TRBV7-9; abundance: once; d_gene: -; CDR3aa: CASSTGHTLLNYGYTF; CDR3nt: TGTGCCAGCAGTACAGGCCATACCTTGCTGAACTATGGCTACACCTTC
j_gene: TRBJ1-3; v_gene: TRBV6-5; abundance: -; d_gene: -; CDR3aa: CASSLGGAGNTIYF; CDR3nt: TGTGCCAGCAGTTTGGGGGGAGCTGGAAACACCATATATTTT
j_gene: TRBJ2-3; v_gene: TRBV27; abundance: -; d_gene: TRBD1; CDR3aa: CASRQTGGIDTQYF; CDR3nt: TGTGCCAGCAGACAGACAGGGGGAATAGATACGCAGTATTTT
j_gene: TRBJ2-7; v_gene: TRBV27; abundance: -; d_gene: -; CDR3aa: CASRGGRGVTTGVYEQYF; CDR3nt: TGTGCCAGCAGGGGGGGGAGGGGGGTGACCACTGGTGTGTACGAGCAGTACTTC
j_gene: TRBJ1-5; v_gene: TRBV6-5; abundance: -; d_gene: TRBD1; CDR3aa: CASSSQGALNQPQHF; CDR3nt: TGTGCCAGCAGTTCACAGGGGGCCCTCAATCAGCCCCAGCATTTT
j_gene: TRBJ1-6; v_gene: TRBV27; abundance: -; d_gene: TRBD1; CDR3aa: CATRPVTGRSPLHF; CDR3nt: TGTGCCACCCGACCCGTGACAGGGCGTTCACCCCTCCACTTT
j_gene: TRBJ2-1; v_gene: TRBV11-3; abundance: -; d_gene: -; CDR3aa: CASAVGGPYNEQFF; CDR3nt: TGTGCCAGCGCGGTCGGGGGTCCCTACAATGAGCAGTTCTTC
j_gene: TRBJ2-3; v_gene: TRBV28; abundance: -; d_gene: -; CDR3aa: CASSFPAQGGDTQYF; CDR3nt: TGTGCCAGCAGTTTCCCCGCACAGGGTGGCGATACGCAGTATTTT
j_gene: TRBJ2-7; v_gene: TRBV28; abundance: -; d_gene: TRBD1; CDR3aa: CASSLGGQGAIEQYF; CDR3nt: TGTGCCAGCAGTTTAGGGGGACAGGGGGCCATCGAGCAGTACTTC
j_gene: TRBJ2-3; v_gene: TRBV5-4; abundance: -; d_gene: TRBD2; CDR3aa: CASSLGGTSGTNTDTQYF; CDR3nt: TGTGCCAGCAGCTTGGGAGGGACTAGCGGGACCAACACAGATACGCAGTATTTT
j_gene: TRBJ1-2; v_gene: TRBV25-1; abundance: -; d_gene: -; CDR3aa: CASSEYGGNRANGYTF; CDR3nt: TGTGCCAGCAGTGAATACGGAGGCAATCGTGCCAATGGCTACACCTTC
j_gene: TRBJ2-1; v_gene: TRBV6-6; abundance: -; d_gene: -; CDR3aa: CASSYSRGSNEQFF; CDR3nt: TGTGCCAGCAGTTACTCGAGGGGGAGCAATGAGCAGTTCTTC
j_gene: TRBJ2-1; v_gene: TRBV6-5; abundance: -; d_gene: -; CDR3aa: CASSYEGVHEQFF; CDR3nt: TGTGCCAGCAGTTACGAGGGCGTGCATGAGCAGTTCTTC
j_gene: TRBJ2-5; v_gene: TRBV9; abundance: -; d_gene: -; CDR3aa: CASSVDRGAETQYF; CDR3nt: TGTGCCAGCAGCGTAGATAGGGGCGCGGAGACCCAGTACTTC
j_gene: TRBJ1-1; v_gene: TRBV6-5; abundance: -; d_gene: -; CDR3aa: CASSYSSQGRAEAFF; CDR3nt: TGTGCCAGCAGTTACTCGAGTCAGGGGAGGGCTGAAGCTTTCTTT
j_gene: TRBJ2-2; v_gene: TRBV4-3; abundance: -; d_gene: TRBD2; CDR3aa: CASSQELVRGANTGELFF; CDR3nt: TGCGCCAGCAGCCAAGAATTGGTACGGGGGGCGAACACCGGGGAGCTGTTTTTT
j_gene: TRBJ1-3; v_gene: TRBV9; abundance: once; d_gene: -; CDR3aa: CASSPTRGNTIYF; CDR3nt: TGTGCCAGCAGCCCTACTCGGGGAAACACCATATATTTT
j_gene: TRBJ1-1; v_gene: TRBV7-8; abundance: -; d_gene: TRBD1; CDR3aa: CASSLEGTVTNTEAFF; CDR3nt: TGTGCCAGCAGCTTAGAAGGGACAGTGACAAACACTGAAGCTTTCTTT
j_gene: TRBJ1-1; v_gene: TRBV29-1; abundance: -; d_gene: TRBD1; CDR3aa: CSVENPGTANTEAFF; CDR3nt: TGCAGCGTTGAAAACCCCGGGACAGCGAACACTGAAGCTTTCTTT
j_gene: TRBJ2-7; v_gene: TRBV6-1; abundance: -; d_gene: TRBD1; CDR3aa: CASSSRRDRVPQYF; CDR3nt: TGTGCCAGCAGTTCCCGGCGGGACAGGGTACCGCAGTACTTC